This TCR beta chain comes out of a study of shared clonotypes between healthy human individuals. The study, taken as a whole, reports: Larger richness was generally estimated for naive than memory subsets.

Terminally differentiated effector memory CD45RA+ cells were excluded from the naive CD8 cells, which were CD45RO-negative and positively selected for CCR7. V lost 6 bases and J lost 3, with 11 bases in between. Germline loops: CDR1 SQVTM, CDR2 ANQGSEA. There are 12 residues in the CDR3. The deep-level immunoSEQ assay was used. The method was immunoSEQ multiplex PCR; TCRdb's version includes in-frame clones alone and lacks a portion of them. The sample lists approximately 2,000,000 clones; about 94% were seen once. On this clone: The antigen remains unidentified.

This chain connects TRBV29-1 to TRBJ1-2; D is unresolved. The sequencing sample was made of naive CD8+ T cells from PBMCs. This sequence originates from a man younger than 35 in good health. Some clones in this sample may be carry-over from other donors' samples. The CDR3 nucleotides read TGCAGCGTCCCGGGTCTCTACTATGGCTACACCTTC. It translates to CSVPGLYYGYTF.